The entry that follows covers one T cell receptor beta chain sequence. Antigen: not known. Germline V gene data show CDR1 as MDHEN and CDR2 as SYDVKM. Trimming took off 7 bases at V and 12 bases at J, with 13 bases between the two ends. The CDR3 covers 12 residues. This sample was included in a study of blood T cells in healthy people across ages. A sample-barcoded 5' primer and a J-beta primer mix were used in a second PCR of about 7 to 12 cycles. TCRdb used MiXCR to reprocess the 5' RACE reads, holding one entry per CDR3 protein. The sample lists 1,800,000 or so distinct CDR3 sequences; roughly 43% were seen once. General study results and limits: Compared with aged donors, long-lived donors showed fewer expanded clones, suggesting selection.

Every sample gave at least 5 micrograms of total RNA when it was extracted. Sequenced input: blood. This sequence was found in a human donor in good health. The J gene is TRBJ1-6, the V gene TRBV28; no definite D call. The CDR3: CASTLPGQPLHF. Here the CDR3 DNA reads TGTGCCAGCACCCTACCGGGCCAACCCCTCCACTTT.